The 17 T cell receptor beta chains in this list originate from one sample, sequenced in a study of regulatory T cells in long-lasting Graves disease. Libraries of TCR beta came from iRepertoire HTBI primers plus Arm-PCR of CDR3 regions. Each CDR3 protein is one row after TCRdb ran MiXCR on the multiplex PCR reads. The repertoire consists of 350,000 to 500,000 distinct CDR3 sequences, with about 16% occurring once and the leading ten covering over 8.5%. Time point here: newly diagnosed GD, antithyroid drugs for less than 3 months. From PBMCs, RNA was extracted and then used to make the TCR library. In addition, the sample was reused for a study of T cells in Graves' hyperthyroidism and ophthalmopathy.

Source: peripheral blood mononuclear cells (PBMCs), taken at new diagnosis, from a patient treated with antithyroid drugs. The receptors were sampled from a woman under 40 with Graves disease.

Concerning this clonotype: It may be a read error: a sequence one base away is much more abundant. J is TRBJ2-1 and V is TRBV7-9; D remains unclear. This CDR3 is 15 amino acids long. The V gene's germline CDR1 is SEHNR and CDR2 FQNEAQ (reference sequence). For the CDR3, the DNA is TGTGCCAGCAGCCTGGCCGTAATCTCCTACAATGAGCAGCTCTTC. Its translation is CASSLAVISYNEQLF.

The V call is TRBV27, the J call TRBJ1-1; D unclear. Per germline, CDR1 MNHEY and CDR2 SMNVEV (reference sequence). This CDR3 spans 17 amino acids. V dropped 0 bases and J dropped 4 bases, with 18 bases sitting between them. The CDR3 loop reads CASSLSYPREWATEAFF. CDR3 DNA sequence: TGTGCCAGCAGTTTATCGTACCCCCGGGAATGGGCCACTGAAGCTTTCTTT.

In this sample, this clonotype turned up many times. The CDR3 loop reads CASSLSFGGAQETQYF. CDR3 DNA: TGTGCCAGCAGCTTAAGCTTCGGGGGGGCACAGGAGACCCAGTACTTC. The rearrangement uses TRBV11-3 and TRBJ2-5; TRBD2 aligns across 8 bases. The V segment lost 2 bases and the J segment 5 bases; nucleotides outside the gene matches: 10. CDR1 is SGHNT and CDR2 is YENEEA in the germline V gene. This CDR3 is 16 amino acids long.

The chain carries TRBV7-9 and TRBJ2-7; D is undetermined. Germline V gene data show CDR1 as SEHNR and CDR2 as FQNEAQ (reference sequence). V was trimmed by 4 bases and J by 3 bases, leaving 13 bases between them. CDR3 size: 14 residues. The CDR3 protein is CASSYRHGYYEQYF. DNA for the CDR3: TGTGCCAGCAGCTACCGCCACGGATACTACGAGCAGTACTTC.

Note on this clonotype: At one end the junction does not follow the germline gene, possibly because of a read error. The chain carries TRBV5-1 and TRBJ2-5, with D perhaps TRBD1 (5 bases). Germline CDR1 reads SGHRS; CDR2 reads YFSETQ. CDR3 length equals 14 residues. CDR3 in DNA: TGTGCCAGCAGACTTACAGGTTTTTCTGAGACCCAGTACTTC. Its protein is CASRLTGFSETQYF.

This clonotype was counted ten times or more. Here the CDR3 reads CASSQTSARTNEQFF. The CDR3 bases are TGCGCCAGCAGCCAGACCTCGGCGAGGACCAATGAGCAGTTCTTC. The chain combines TRBV4-3 with TRBJ2-1; no reliable D call. Trimming took 3 bases from V and 6 from J, leaving 15 bases between them. This CDR3 contains 15 residues. In germline, CDR1 is LGHNA, CDR2 YSLEER.

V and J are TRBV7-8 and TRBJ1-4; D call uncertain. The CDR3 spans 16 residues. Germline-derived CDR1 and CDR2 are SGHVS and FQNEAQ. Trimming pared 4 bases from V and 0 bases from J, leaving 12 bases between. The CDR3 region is CASSSSTGPTNEKLFF. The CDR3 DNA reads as TGTGCCAGCAGCTCCTCGACGGGCCCAACTAATGAAAAACTGTTTTTT. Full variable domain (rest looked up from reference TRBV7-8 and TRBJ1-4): GAGVSQSPRYKVAKRGQDVALRCDPISGHVSLFWYQQALGQGPEFLTYFQNEAQLDKSGLPSDRFFAERPEGSVSTLKIQRTQQEDSAVYLCASSSSTGPTNEKLFFGSGTQLSVL.

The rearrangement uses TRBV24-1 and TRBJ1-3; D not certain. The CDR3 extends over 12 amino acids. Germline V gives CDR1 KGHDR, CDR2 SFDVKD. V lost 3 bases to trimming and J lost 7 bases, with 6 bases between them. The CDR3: CATSDGPNTIYF. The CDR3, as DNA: TGTGCCACCAGTGATGGGCCGAACACCATATATTTT.

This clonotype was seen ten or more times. The CDR3 region is CASSSIPGRYRFGLNTEAFF. CDR3 sequence (DNA): TGTGCCAGCAGCTCAATACCAGGGCGGTACAGGTTTGGTTTGAACACTGAAGCTTTCTTT. This sequence joins TRBV7-9 and TRBJ1-1; tentative D call: TRBD1 (5 bases). Trimming removed 4 bases at V and 0 bases at J, with 27 bases between. This CDR3 region has 20 residues. CDR1 SEHNR and CDR2 FQNEAQ come from the germline V gene (reference sequence).

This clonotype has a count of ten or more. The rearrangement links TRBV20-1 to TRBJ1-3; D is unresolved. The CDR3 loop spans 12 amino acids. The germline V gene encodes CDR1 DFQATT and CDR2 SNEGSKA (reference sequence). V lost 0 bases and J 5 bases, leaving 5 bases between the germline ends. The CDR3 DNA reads TGCAGTGCTAGAGATGAAAGAAACACCATATATTTT. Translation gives CSARDERNTIYF.

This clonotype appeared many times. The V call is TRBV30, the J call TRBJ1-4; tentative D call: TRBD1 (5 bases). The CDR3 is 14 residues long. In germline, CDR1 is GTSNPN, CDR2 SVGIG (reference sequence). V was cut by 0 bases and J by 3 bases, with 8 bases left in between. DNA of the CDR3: TGTGCCTGGAGTGTAGGGGCCGCTAATGAAAAACTGTTTTTT. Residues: CAWSVGAANEKLFF.

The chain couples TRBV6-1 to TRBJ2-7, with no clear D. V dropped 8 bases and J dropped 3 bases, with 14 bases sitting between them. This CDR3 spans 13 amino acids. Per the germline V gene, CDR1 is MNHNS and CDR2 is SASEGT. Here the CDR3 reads CASSVQLYYEQYF. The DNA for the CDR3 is TGTGCCAGCTCCGTTCAACTTTACTACGAGCAGTACTTC.

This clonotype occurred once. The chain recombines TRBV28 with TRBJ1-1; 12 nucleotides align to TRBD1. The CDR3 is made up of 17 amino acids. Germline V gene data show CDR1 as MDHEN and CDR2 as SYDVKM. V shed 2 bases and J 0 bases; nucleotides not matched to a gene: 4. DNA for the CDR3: TGTGCCAGCAGTTTAATAGGGACAGGGGGCCTGAACACTGAAGCTTTCTTT. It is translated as CASSLIGTGGLNTEAFF.

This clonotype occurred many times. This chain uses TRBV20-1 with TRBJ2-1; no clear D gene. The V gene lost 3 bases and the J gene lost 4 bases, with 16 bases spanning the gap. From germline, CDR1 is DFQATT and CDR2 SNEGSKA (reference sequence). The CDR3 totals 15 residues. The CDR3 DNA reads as TGCAGTGCTAGTCGCCCGGGCCCCAGGTACAATGAGCAGTTCTTC. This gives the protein CSASRPGPRYNEQFF.

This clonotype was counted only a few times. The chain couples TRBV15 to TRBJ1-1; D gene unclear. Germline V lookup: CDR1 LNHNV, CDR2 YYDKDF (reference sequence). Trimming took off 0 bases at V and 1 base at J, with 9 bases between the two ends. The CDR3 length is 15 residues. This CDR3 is CATSRDRTGNTEAFF. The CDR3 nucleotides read TGTGCCACCAGCAGAGATAGAACGGGGAACACTGAAGCTTTCTTT.

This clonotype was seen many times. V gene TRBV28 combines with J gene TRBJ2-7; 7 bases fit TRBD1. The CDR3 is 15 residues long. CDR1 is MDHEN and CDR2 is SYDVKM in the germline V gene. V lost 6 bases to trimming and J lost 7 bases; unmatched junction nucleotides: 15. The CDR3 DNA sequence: TGTGCCAGCAGCCCGAGCGCCGGGACAGCTGAAGAGCAGTACTTC. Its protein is CASSPSAGTAEEQYF.

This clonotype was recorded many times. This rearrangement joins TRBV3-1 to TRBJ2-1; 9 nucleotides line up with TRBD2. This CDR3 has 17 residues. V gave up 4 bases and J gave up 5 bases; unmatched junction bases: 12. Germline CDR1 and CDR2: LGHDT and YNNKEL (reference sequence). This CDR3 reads CASSPVRSGSWDNEQFF. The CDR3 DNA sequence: TGTGCCAGCAGCCCCGTTCGTAGCGGGAGTTGGGACAATGAGCAGTTCTTC.